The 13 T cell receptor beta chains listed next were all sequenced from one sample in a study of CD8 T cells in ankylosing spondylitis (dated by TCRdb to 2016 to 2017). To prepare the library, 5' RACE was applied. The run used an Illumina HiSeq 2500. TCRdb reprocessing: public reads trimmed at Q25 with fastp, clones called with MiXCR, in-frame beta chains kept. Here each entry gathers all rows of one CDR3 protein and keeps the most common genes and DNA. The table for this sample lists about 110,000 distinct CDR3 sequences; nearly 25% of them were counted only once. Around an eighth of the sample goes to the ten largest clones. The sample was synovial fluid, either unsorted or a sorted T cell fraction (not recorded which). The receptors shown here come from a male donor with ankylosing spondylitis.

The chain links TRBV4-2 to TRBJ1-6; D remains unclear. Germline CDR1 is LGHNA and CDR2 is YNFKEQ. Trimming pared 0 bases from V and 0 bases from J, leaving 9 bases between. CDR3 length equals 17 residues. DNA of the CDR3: TGTGCCAGCAGCCAAGATTGGGCGAGCTCCTATAATTCACCCCTCCACTTT. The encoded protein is CASSQDWASSYNSPLHF.

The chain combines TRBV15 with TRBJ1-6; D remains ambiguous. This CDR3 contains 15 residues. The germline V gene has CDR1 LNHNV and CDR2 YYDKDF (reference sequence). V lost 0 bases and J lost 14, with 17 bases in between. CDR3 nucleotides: TGTGCCACCAGCAGAGATCCTCACGGTGGGTCTACCCTCCACTTT. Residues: CATSRDPHGGSTLHF. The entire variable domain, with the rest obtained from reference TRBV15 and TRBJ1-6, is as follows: DAMVIQNPRYQVTQFGKPVTLSCSQTLNHNVMYWYQQKSSQAPKLLFHYYDKDFNNEADTPDNFQSRRPNTSFCFLDIRSPGLGDTAMYLCATSRDPHGGSTLHFGNGTRLTVT.

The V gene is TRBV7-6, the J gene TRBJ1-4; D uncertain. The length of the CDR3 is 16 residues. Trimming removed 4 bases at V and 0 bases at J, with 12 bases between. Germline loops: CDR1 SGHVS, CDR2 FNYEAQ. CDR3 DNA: TGTGCCAGCAGCTCGATTAAGGGAGCAACTAATGAAAAACTGTTTTTT. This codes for CASSSIKGATNEKLFF.

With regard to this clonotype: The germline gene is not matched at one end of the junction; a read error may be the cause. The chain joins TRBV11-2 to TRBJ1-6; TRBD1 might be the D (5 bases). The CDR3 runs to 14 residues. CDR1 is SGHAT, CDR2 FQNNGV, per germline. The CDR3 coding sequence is TGTGCCAGCAGCTTGGCAGGGAATAATTCACCCCTCCCCTTT. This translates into CASSLAGNNSPLPF.

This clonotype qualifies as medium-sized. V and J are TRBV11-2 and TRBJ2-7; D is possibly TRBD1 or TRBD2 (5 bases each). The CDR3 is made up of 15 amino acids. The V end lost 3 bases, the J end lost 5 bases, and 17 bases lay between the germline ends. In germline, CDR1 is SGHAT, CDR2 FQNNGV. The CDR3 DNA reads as TGTGCCAGCAGCTTTTCCAGCCCGGGGCTGGACGAGCAGTACTTC. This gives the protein CASSFSSPGLDEQYF.

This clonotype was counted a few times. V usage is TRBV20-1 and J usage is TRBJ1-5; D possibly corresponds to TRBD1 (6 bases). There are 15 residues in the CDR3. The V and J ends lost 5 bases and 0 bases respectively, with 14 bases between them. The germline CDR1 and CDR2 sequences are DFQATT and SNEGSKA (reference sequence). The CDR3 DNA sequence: TGCAGTGCTCTAAAGGGGGTCAGTAGCAATCAGCCCCAGCATTTT. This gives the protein CSALKGVSSNQPQHF.

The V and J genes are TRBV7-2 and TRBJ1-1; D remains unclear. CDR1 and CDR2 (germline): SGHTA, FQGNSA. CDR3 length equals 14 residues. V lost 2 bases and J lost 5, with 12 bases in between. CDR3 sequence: CASSLREGGTEAFF. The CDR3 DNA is TGTGCCAGCAGCTTACGGGAGGGAGGGACTGAAGCTTTCTTT. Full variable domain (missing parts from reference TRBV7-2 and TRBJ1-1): GAGVSQSPSNKVTEKGKDVELRCDPISGHTALYWYRQSLGQGLEFLIYFQGNSAPDKSGLPSDRFSAERTGGSVSTLTIQRTQQEDSAVYLCASSLREGGTEAFFGQGTRLTVV.

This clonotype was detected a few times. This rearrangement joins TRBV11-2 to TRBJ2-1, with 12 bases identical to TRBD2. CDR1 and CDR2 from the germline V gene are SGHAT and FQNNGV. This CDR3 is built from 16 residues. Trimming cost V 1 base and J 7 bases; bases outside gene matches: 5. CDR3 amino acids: CASSLGLAGGQNEQFF. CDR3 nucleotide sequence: TGTGCCAGCAGCTTAGGTCTAGCGGGAGGGCAGAATGAGCAGTTCTTC. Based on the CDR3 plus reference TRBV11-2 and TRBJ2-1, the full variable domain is EAGVAQSPRYKIIEKRQSVAFWCNPISGHATLYWYQQILGQGPKLLIQFQNNGVVDDSQLPKDRFSAERLKGVDSTLKIQPAKLEDSAVYLCASSLGLAGGQNEQFFGPGTRLTVL.

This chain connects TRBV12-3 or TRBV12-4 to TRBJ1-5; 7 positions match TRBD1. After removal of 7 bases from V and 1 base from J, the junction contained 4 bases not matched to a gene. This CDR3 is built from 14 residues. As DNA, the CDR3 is TGTGCCAGCAACTCAGGGGGGAGCAATCAGCCCCAGCATTTT. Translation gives CASNSGGSNQPQHF.

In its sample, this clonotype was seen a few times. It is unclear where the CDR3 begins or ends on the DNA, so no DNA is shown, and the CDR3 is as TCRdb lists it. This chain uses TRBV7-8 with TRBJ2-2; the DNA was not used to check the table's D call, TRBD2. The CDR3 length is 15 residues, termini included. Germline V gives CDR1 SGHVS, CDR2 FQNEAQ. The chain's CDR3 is CASSLGGSGGELFFF.

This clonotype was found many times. The chain's CDR3 is CASSADDRETQYF. The CDR3 DNA follows: TGTGCCAGCAGCGCTGACGACCGGGAGACCCAGTACTTC. The V and J genes are TRBV2 and TRBJ2-5; D remains unclear. The CDR3 runs to 13 residues. V was trimmed by 6 bases and J by 5 bases, leaving 13 bases between them. From germline, CDR1 is SNHLY and CDR2 FYNNEI.

CDR3 bases: TGCAGTGCTTCGGGACTAGCGGGTGTAGCCAAAAACATTCAGTACTTC. This sequence encodes CSASGLAGVAKNIQYF. J is TRBJ2-4 and V is TRBV20-1; 12 bases map to TRBD2. Germline CDR1 DFQATT, CDR2 SNEGSKA (reference sequence). The ends lost 5 bases at V and 0 bases at J; junction bases unmatched: 5. This CDR3 has 16 residues.

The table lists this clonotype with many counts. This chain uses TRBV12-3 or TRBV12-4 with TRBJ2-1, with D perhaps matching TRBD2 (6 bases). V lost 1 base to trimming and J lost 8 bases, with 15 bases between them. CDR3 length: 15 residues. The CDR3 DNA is TGTGCCAGCAGTTTAGGCGGGAATTTGTGGGATGAGCAGTTCTTC. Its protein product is CASSLGGNLWDEQFF.